These 27 T cell receptor beta chains were sequenced from one sample in a study of cytomegalovirus exposure and HLA in healthy donors listed by TCRdb under 2017. Receptor amplification or capture employed the immunoSEQ multiplex PCR assay. The multiplex PCR relied on a mix of 60 forward primers for TCR Vbeta segments and 13 reverse primers for TCR Jbeta segments. As stored in TCRdb, this immuneACCESS dataset retains in-frame rearrangements with V and J assigned. A fraction of the clones does not appear; measured against another copy, unresolved V genes explain less than half of the discrepancy, and the remainder lacks a known reason. The sample profile shows roughly 140,000 clones; almost 80% of them were found once. The top ten constitute 1.7% of the sample. The material sequenced was PBMCs. Source of these receptors: a woman aged 25 to 39 in good health and CMV-seronegative.

V and J are TRBV5-4 and TRBJ1-1; 11 positions match TRBD1. V shed 4 bases and J 3 bases; nucleotides not matched to a gene: 8. The CDR3 contains 16 residues. Germline assignment: CDR1 SGHNT and CDR2 YYREEE (reference sequence). The CDR3 bases are TGTGCCAGCAGCCGGGGACAGGGGGGCGTGGACACTGAAGCTTTCTTT. This translates into CASSRGQGGVDTEAFF.

This chain uses TRBV6-5 with TRBJ2-1; D not certain. The CDR3 is 15 residues long. The V gene's germline CDR1 is MNHEY and CDR2 SVGAGI. Trimming cost V 8 bases and J 0 bases, with 14 bases left between them. CDR3 sequence reads: CASRSGTSSYNEQFF. CDR3 bases: TGTGCCAGCCGAAGTGGCACCAGCTCCTACAATGAGCAGTTCTTC.

This clone was seen only a few times. The V call is TRBV11-2, the J call TRBJ1-1, with D maybe TRBD1 (5 bases). CDR1 SGHAT and CDR2 FQNNGV come from the germline V gene. Trimming pared 5 bases from V and 8 bases from J, leaving 9 bases between. This CDR3 contains 11 residues. The CDR3: CASSPAGEAFF. CDR3 sequence (DNA): TGTGCCAGCAGCCCTGCAGGGGAAGCTTTCTTT.

The chain links TRBV6-1 to TRBJ1-5; 7 nucleotides align to TRBD1. This CDR3 is 13 amino acids long. CDR1 is MNHNS and CDR2 is SASEGT in the germline V gene. Trimming took 6 bases from V and 2 from J; bases not matched to a gene: 1. CDR3 sequence reads: CASRGTGNQPQHF. For the CDR3, the DNA is TGTGCCAGCAGAGGGACAGGCAATCAGCCCCAGCATTTT.

This clone has more than one count but fewer than ten. The chain has TRBV7-8 and TRBJ2-1, with a possible D match to TRBD1 (6 bases). The CDR3 runs 14 residues. Germline CDR1 is SGHVS and CDR2 is FQNEAQ. V was shortened by 5 bases and J by 5 bases, with 13 bases between the two germline ends. In DNA, the CDR3 is TGTGCCAGCAGCCCCCGGGGACACCACAATGAGCAGTTCTTC. Translating gives CASSPRGHHNEQFF.

This clone came up once. The V and J genes are TRBV4-2 and TRBJ2-7, with TRBD2 matching 10 bases. The junction had 2 bases not matched to a gene; V was cut back by 1 base and J by 2 bases. The CDR3 is made up of 15 amino acids. Germline lookup yields CDR1 LGHNA and CDR2 YNFKEQ. CDR3 protein: CASSQGSGGAYEQYF. The CDR3 bases are TGTGCCAGCAGCCAAGGAAGCGGGGGGGCCTACGAGCAGTACTTC.

V is TRBV18 and J is TRBJ1-2; no reliable D call. The CDR3 spans 14 residues. The V end was cut by 2 bases, the J end by 0 bases, with 7 bases between. Germline V gene data show CDR1 as KGHSH and CDR2 as LQKENI. CDR3 amino acids: CASSPASTNYGYTF. The DNA for the CDR3 is TGTGCCAGCTCACCAGCGTCAACTAACTATGGCTACACCTTC.

V usage is TRBV5-8 and J usage is TRBJ2-5, with 10 bases aligning to TRBD1. Germline V CDR1 and CDR2: SGHTS, YDEGEE. The length of the CDR3 is 16 residues. Trimming removed 4 bases from V and 4 bases from J; junction bases left unmatched: 10. The CDR3 region has the DNA TGTGCCAGCAGCACCGGACAGGGGGACCGGGGAGAGACCCAGTACTTC. Encoded protein: CASSTGQGDRGETQYF.

V usage is TRBV13 and J usage is TRBJ1-2; D may be TRBD1 (5 bases). Germline V gene lookup returns CDR1 PRHDT and CDR2 FYEKMQ (reference sequence). This CDR3 has 14 residues. V lost 2 bases and J 4 bases, leaving 11 bases between the germline ends. This chain's CDR3 is CASSLTGVTYGYTF. DNA of the CDR3: TGTGCCAGCAGCTTAACAGGCGTAACCTATGGCTACACCTTC.

The chain joins TRBV5-6 to TRBJ2-4; 7 bases are shared with TRBD1. The CDR3 is 15 amino acids. The trim removed 4 bases at V and 6 bases at J, leaving 10 bases unmatched. Germline CDR1 SGHDT, CDR2 YYEEEE. The CDR3 DNA is TGTGCCAGCAGCCCCAGCGACAGGGCCGTAAACATTCAGTACTTC. Translating it yields CASSPSDRAVNIQYF.

This clone was recorded a few times. J is TRBJ1-6 and V is TRBV2; D not certain. V lost 6 bases to trimming and J lost 3 bases, with 12 bases between them. Germline CDR1 reads SNHLY; CDR2 reads FYNNEI. This CDR3 region has 15 residues. CDR3 DNA sequence: TGTGCCAGCAGACCTGGACGGGACTATAATTCACCCCTCCACTTT. The encoded protein is CASRPGRDYNSPLHF.

This rearrangement joins TRBV6-5 to TRBJ2-3, with 7 nucleotides matching TRBD1. V gave up 6 bases and J gave up 0 bases; unmatched junction bases: 0. The CDR3 is 13 amino acids. CDR1 is MNHEY, CDR2 SVGAGI, per germline. The CDR3 sequence: CASRTGSTDTQYF. CDR3 DNA sequence: TGTGCCAGCAGGACAGGGAGCACAGATACGCAGTATTTT.

This chain connects TRBV18 to TRBJ2-7; possible D gene TRBD1, 5 bases. Germline CDR1 and CDR2: KGHSH and LQKENI. Between the trimmed V and J ends, which lost 4 bases and 5 bases, there was a span of 12 bases. The length of the CDR3 is 13 residues. CDR3 sequence: CASSLPGMDEQYF. The CDR3 bases are TGTGCCAGCTCACTCCCAGGGATGGACGAGCAGTACTTC.

The chain has TRBV19 and TRBJ1-4; D gene unclear. V lost 5 bases and J lost 0, with 10 bases in between. The V gene's germline CDR1 is LNHDA and CDR2 SQIVND (reference sequence). CDR3 length equals 15 residues. CDR3: CASSPLLATNEKLFF. In DNA, the CDR3 is TGTGCCAGTAGTCCCCTACTTGCAACTAATGAAAAACTGTTTTTT.

The rearrangement uses TRBV7-9 and TRBJ1-2; D uncertain. V was trimmed by 6 bases and J by 4 bases, leaving 6 bases between them. The CDR3 contains 11 residues. Germline lookup yields CDR1 SEHNR and CDR2 FQNEAQ (reference sequence). CDR3 protein: CASRSVYGYTF. The CDR3 DNA sequence: TGTGCCAGCAGATCGGTCTATGGCTACACCTTC.

CDR3 nucleotide sequence: TGTGCCAGCAGTTTATTCCCCCAGGGTACGGACGAGCAGTACTTC. It is translated as CASSLFPQGTDEQYF. The V gene is TRBV27, the J gene TRBJ2-7; D might be TRBD1 (5 bases). The CDR3 extends over 15 amino acids. CDR1 and CDR2 from the germline V gene are MNHEY and SMNVEV (reference sequence). V lost 1 base and J 5 bases, leaving 15 bases between the germline ends.

The chain has TRBV27 and TRBJ2-1, with 9 positions matching TRBD2. CDR1 is MNHEY, CDR2 SMNVEV, per germline (reference sequence). V shed 4 bases, J shed 6 bases, and the junction held 10 bases outside the gene matches. The length of the CDR3 is 16 residues. The CDR3 DNA sequence: TGTGCCAGCAGTTCGCGGGGGGGCCGTCTATCCAATGAGCAGTTCTTC. Its protein is CASSSRGGRLSNEQFF.

The chain employs TRBV5-6 and TRBJ1-1; D gene ambiguous. The CDR3 contains 12 residues. Germline CDR1 and CDR2: SGHDT and YYEEEE. Deletions cut 2 bases from V and 6 bases from J, with 8 bases between. This CDR3 is CASSFRGAEAFF. The CDR3 DNA reads TGTGCCAGCAGCTTTAGAGGCGCTGAAGCTTTCTTT. Drawing the rest from reference TRBV5-6 and TRBJ1-1, the complete variable domain is DAGVTQSPTHLIKTRGQQVTLRCSPKSGHDTVSWYQQALGQGPQFIFQYYEEEERQRGNFPDRFSGHQFPNYSSELNVNALLLGDSALYLCASSFRGAEAFFGQGTRLTVV.

The V call is TRBV27, the J call TRBJ1-1; D possibly corresponds to TRBD1 (6 bases). This CDR3 comprises 16 residues. Trimming removed 4 bases from V and 10 bases from J, with 25 bases in between. Per germline, CDR1 MNHEY and CDR2 SMNVEV (reference sequence). In DNA, the CDR3 is TGTGCCAGCAGTTCTCCTAACAGGGCTGGTCTCACCGGAGCTTTCTTT. Its translation is CASSSPNRAGLTGAFF.

The chain couples TRBV5-1 to TRBJ2-7; TRBD1 matches 8 bases. Per the germline V gene, CDR1 is SGHRS and CDR2 is YFSETQ. The CDR3 covers 15 residues. V lost 4 bases and J lost 4; bases outside the gene matches: 10. CDR3: CASSPGIQGGYEQYF. CDR3 in DNA: TGCGCCAGCAGCCCAGGGATACAGGGGGGTTACGAGCAGTACTTC. The full variable domain, rest sourced from reference TRBV5-1 and TRBJ2-7, is KAGVTQTPRYLIKTRGQQVTLSCSPISGHRSVSWYQQTPGQGLQFLFEYFSETQRNKGNFPGRFSGRQFSNSRSEMNVSTLELGDSALYLCASSPGIQGGYEQYFGPGTRLTVT.

The gene calls are TRBV5-1 and TRBJ1-1; possibly TRBD1 for D (5 bases). V lost 7 bases, J lost 3 bases, and 16 bases lay in between. The CDR3 contains 14 residues. Per the germline V gene, CDR1 is SGHRS and CDR2 is YFSETQ. The CDR3 sequence: CASSPLGGDTEAFF. The CDR3 DNA sequence: TGCGCCAGCTCACCTTTGGGAGGGGACACTGAAGCTTTCTTT.

The chain employs TRBV19 and TRBJ1-1, with D maybe TRBD1 (5 bases). Germline V gene data show CDR1 as LNHDA and CDR2 as SQIVND (reference sequence). This CDR3 is built from 13 residues. V was cut by 3 bases and J by 1 base, with 6 bases left in between. CDR3 sequence: CASSITGNTEAFF. The CDR3 bases are TGTGCCAGTAGTATTACAGGGAACACTGAAGCTTTCTTT.

V is TRBV19 and J is TRBJ1-5; 9 bases match TRBD1. The CDR3 totals 16 residues. CDR1 and CDR2 from the germline V gene are LNHDA and SQIVND (reference sequence). V lost 5 bases and J lost 0; bases outside the gene matches: 5. CDR3 coding DNA: TGTGCCAGTAGTTTTACAGGGGGCCGTAGCAATCAGCCCCAGCATTTT. Translated, it gives CASSFTGGRSNQPQHF.

A single count supports this clone. J is TRBJ1-2 and V is TRBV5-4, with D perhaps TRBD1 (6 bases). Between the trimmed V and J ends, which lost 4 bases and 8 bases, there was a span of 18 bases. The CDR3 length is 14 residues. Germline CDR1 SGHNT, CDR2 YYREEE (reference sequence). CDR3: CASSNRGARRGYTF. The CDR3 DNA reads TGTGCCAGCAGCAACCGGGGGGCGCGAAGGGGCTACACCTTC.

This clone was seen only a few times. The chain recombines TRBV11-1 with TRBJ1-1; 8 bases are a match to TRBD1. CDR3 length: 15 amino acids. V lost 4 bases to trimming and J lost 8 bases; unmatched junction nucleotides: 12. Germline V lookup: CDR1 SGHAT, CDR2 FQDESV (reference sequence). The CDR3 sequence: CASSSRTGTISEAFF. CDR3 coding DNA: TGTGCCAGCAGCTCTAGGACAGGGACAATATCGGAAGCTTTCTTT.

This clone has more than one count but fewer than ten. The rearrangement uses TRBV11-2 and TRBJ1-6; the D is unclear. The CDR3 runs to 15 residues. V dropped 3 bases and J dropped 4 bases, with 10 bases sitting between them. Looked up from germline, CDR1 is SGHAT and CDR2 is FQNNGV. CDR3 DNA sequence: TGTGCCAGCAGCTTCCGGGAGACTTATAATTCACCCCTCCACTTT. Its translation: CASSFRETYNSPLHF.

The chain employs TRBV9 and TRBJ2-5, with TRBD2 matching over 9 bases. The CDR3 loop spans 15 amino acids. J gave up 4 bases and V 3 bases, and 7 bases lay outside the gene matches. Germline assignment: CDR1 SGDLS and CDR2 YYNGEE. This CDR3 is CASSASAGGGETQYF. CDR3 DNA sequence: TGTGCCAGCAGCGCCTCAGCGGGGGGAGGAGAGACCCAGTACTTC.